The present T cell receptor beta chain was sequenced within a study of CD4 T cells in relation to SARS-CoV-2 and coronaviruses. General study findings and limits: No donor gave both pre-pandemic and post-infection samples.

Note on this clone: Its antigen remains unknown.

Libraries were prepared by immunoSEQ multiplex PCR; TCRdb keeps only in-frame clonotypes and omits some of them. The sample records tens of thousands of clones, roughly 84% being singletons. Trimming pared 2 bases from V and 3 bases from J, leaving 8 bases between. Germline V gives CDR1 MNHEY, CDR2 SVGAGI. The CDR3 sequence is 13 residues long. Sequenced: naive CD4+ T cells from PBMCs, cultured in vitro. Subset of the sample: naive CD4+ T cells isolated by negative enrichment. The TCR originated in an adult with COVID-19. The chain couples TRBV6-5 to TRBJ2-7; D is uncertain. CDR3 DNA: TGTGCCAGCAGTTACAGTTGGGGCTACGAGCAGTACTTC. This gives the protein CASSYSWGYEQYF.